The entry below gives a single TCR beta chain sequence along with its context. Separate cDNA molecules each had unique molecular identifiers attached to them. One entry per CDR3 protein results from TCRdb running MiXCR on the 5' RACE reads. The sample consists of about 67,000 distinct CDR3 sequences, around a tenth of them appearing once. This sample stems from a study of early T cells in non-severe SARS-CoV-2 infection. The CDR3 spans 10 residues. Per the germline V gene, CDR1 is SQVTM and CDR2 is ANQGSEA. Trimming took off 7 bases at V and 6 bases at J, with 8 bases between the two ends. The receptor comes from an adult who was a healthcare worker with PCR-confirmed SARS-CoV-2 infection or an uninfected control (not recorded which). This rearrangement joins TRBV29-1 to TRBJ2-3; no reliable D call. The sequenced material came from whole blood. The CDR3 reads CSALKDTQYF. The CDR3 DNA follows: TGCAGCGCGCTTAAGGATACGCAGTATTTT.